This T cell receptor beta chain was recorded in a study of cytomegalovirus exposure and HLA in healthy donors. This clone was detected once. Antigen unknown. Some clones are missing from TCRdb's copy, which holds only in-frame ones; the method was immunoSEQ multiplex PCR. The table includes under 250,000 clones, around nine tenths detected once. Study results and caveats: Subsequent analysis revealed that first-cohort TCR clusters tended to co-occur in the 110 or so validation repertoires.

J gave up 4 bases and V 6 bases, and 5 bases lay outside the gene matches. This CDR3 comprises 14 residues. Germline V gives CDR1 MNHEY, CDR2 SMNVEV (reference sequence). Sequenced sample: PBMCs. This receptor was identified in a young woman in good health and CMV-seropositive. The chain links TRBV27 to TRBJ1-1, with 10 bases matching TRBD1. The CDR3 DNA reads TGTGCCAGCAGGACAGGGGGCGACGGCACTGAAGCTTTCTTT. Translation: CASRTGGDGTEAFF.